The rows below give T cell receptor beta chains drawn from one sample of a study of T cell repertoires in cytomegalovirus infection. MiXCR, run by TCRdb on the reads, gives a single entry per CDR3 protein. In the table there are 300,000 or so distinct CDR3 sequences, roughly 25% of which are singletons. These receptors lack a known antigen. The material sequenced was cultured PBMCs, taken from culture after CMV antigen stimulation. The source is a human donor in good health (CMV status not recorded). Some clones in this sample may be carry-over from other donors' samples. CDR3s include the opening cysteine and the closing phenylalanine or tryptophan. The D gene is left open where the match is weak. Clone size is stated in some rows and not others, as once, few, many or a class when expanded.

abundance: -
v_gene: TRBV7-8
d_gene: -
j_gene: TRBJ2-7
CDR3aa: CASSPTRGGYTYEQYF
CDR3nt: TGTGCCAGCAGCCCCACAAGGGGGGGTTACACCTACGAGCAGTACTTC

abundance: few
v_gene: TRBV15
d_gene: -
j_gene: TRBJ2-1
CDR3aa: CATSRDQTSNEQFF
CDR3nt: TGTGCCACCAGCAGAGATCAGACTTCGAATGAGCAGTTCTTC

abundance: -
v_gene: TRBV12-3/TRBV12-4
d_gene: -
j_gene: TRBJ2-7
CDR3aa: CASSLFRTLYEQYF
CDR3nt: TGTGCCAGCAGTTTATTCCGAACACTCTACGAGCAGTACTTC

abundance: -
v_gene: TRBV19
d_gene: -
j_gene: TRBJ1-5
CDR3aa: CASSIDPSGSQPQHF
CDR3nt: TGTGCCAGTAGTATAGATCCCTCGGGCTCTCAGCCCCAGCATTTT

abundance: -
v_gene: TRBV27
d_gene: TRBD2
j_gene: TRBJ2-1
CDR3aa: CASSRPPRGRAVEQFF
CDR3nt: TGTGCCAGCAGTCGCCCCCCCCGCGGGAGGGCCGTTGAGCAGTTCTTC

abundance: many
v_gene: TRBV7-2
d_gene: TRBD2
j_gene: TRBJ2-7
CDR3aa: CASSLGLRLAGGPVNEQYF
CDR3nt: TGTGCCAGCAGCTTAGGCTTGAGACTAGCGGGAGGGCCAGTAAACGAGCAGTACTTC

abundance: few
v_gene: TRBV7-2
d_gene: -
j_gene: TRBJ2-7
CDR3aa: CASSTDTGYEQYF
CDR3nt: TGTGCCAGCAGCACGGACACCGGCTACGAGCAGTACTTC

abundance: -
v_gene: TRBV7-2
d_gene: TRBD1
j_gene: TRBJ1-2
CDR3aa: CASSQDRGDGYTF
CDR3nt: TGTGCCAGCAGCCAGGACAGGGGCGATGGCTACACCTTC

abundance: few
v_gene: TRBV28
d_gene: -
j_gene: TRBJ1-6
CDR3aa: CASSFSRAGSYNSPLHF
CDR3nt: TGTGCCAGCAGTTTCAGCAGGGCTGGCTCCTATAATTCACCCCTCCACTTT

abundance: many
v_gene: TRBV6-1
d_gene: TRBD2
j_gene: TRBJ2-3
CDR3aa: CASSDERGSTDTQYF
CDR3nt: TGTGCCAGCAGTGATGAGCGGGGAAGCACAGATACGCAGTATTTT

abundance: many
v_gene: TRBV7-2
d_gene: -
j_gene: TRBJ1-3
CDR3aa: CASSSPRGNTIYF
CDR3nt: TGTGCCAGCAGCTCTCCTCGAGGAAACACCATATATTTT

abundance: many
v_gene: TRBV6-2/TRBV6-3
d_gene: -
j_gene: TRBJ2-3
CDR3aa: CASSYSSADTDTQYF
CDR3nt: TGTGCCAGCAGTTACTCGAGTGCGGACACAGATACGCAGTATTTT

abundance: many
v_gene: TRBV19
d_gene: TRBD2
j_gene: TRBJ2-1
CDR3aa: CASSTSGSNEQFF
CDR3nt: TGTGCCAGTAGTACTAGCGGGAGCAACGAGCAGTTCTTC

abundance: -
v_gene: TRBV2
d_gene: -
j_gene: TRBJ2-3
CDR3aa: CASSFMAASTDTQYF
CDR3nt: TGTGCCAGCAGTTTCATGGCAGCTAGCACAGATACGCAGTATTTT

abundance: few
v_gene: TRBV28
d_gene: -
j_gene: TRBJ2-3
CDR3aa: CASTLGDSLRDTQYF
CDR3nt: TGTGCCAGCACCTTGGGAGACAGCCTCCGTGATACGCAGTATTTT

abundance: -
v_gene: TRBV3-1
d_gene: -
j_gene: TRBJ2-7
CDR3aa: CASSQVPGGKQYF
CDR3nt: TGTGCCAGCAGCCAAGTCCCAGGTGGCAAGCAGTACTTC

abundance: few
v_gene: TRBV7-9
d_gene: TRBD2
j_gene: TRBJ2-4
CDR3aa: CASSPGTSGRVAKNIQYF
CDR3nt: TGTGCCAGCAGCCCCGGGACTAGCGGGAGGGTAGCCAAAAACATTCAGTACTTC

abundance: many
v_gene: TRBV7-9
d_gene: -
j_gene: TRBJ2-1
CDR3aa: CASSLGSPQYNEQFF
CDR3nt: TGTGCCAGCAGCTTAGGGTCTCCGCAGTACAATGAGCAGTTCTTC